This passage covers 24 T cell receptor beta chains from one sample sequenced in a study of T cell changes during pregnancy in multiple sclerosis. Produced via immunoSEQ multiplex PCR; TCRdb's table is partial and in-frame only. This sample has some 45,000 clones, with around 92% found just once. Sequenced here: CD4+ T cells from peripheral blood mononuclear cells, sampled after pregnancy. The source of these receptors is a female donor in good health, enrolled as a control in a pregnancy study.

This chain links TRBV19 with TRBJ2-7; 9 bases align to TRBD1. Germline trimming cut 6 bases from V and 2 bases from J; bases unmatched to any gene: 5. The CDR3 covers 14 residues. The germline V gene encodes CDR1 LNHDA and CDR2 SQIVND (reference sequence). CDR3 DNA: TGTGCCAGTAGGGGGACAGGGTCGACCTACGAGCAGTACTTC. It specifies CASRGTGSTYEQYF.

This chain connects TRBV27 to TRBJ1-6; 7 bases map to TRBD1. The germline V gene has CDR1 MNHEY and CDR2 SMNVEV (reference sequence). Trimming took 10 bases from V and 3 from J; bases not matched to a gene: 6. This CDR3 contains 14 residues. The CDR3: CATARDSYNSPLHF. The DNA of the CDR3 is TGTGCCACCGCCCGGGACAGCTATAATTCACCCCTCCACTTT.

V usage is TRBV2 and J usage is TRBJ2-7; unclear D gene. CDR1 is SNHLY and CDR2 is FYNNEI in the germline V gene. V gave up 7 bases and J gave up 0 bases, with 13 bases separating them. The CDR3 sequence is 14 residues long. The CDR3 loop reads CASITRRSSYEQYF. CDR3 sequence (DNA): TGTGCCAGCATTACCAGGCGAAGCTCCTACGAGCAGTACTTC.

The V and J genes are TRBV2 and TRBJ2-3; 13 bases match TRBD2. Germline CDR1 reads SNHLY; CDR2 reads FYNNEI. Unmatched junction bases numbered 3, after V lost 5 bases and J lost 1 base. This CDR3 comprises 16 residues. Here the CDR3 DNA reads TGTGCCAGCAGTAAAACTAGCGGGGGGGGCACAGATACGCAGTATTTT. This codes for CASSKTSGGGTDTQYF.

The genes are TRBV2 and TRBJ2-1, with D maybe TRBD2 (6 bases). Germline CDR1 is SNHLY and CDR2 is FYNNEI. V was pared by 6 bases and J by 0 bases, with 9 bases between. This CDR3 contains 14 residues. The CDR3 region is CASRGLSSYNEQFF. CDR3 coding DNA: TGTGCCAGCAGAGGACTAAGCTCCTACAATGAGCAGTTCTTC.

This clone was picked up one time. The V and J genes are TRBV10-3 and TRBJ1-6; the D gene is possibly TRBD1 (6 bases). Trimming removed 0 bases from V and 5 bases from J, with 8 bases in between. The CDR3 has 15 residues. CDR1 ENHRY and CDR2 SYGVKD come from the germline V gene. This chain's CDR3 is CAISESGQNNSPLHF. The CDR3 DNA is TGTGCCATCAGTGAGTCGGGACAAAATAATTCACCCCTCCACTTT.

This clone was recorded only once. This chain uses TRBV5-1 with TRBJ2-1; 9 nucleotides match TRBD2. Germline V lookup: CDR1 SGHRS, CDR2 YFSETQ. J was trimmed by 6 bases and V by 4 bases; bases with no gene match: 11. The CDR3 spans 16 residues. The CDR3 loop reads CASSLSDLRGGNEQFF. The DNA of the CDR3 is TGCGCCAGCAGCCTGTCCGACTTGCGGGGGGGCAATGAGCAGTTCTTC.

The V and J genes are TRBV2 and TRBJ2-2; D gene uncertain. From germline, CDR1 is SNHLY and CDR2 FYNNEI. The germline V and J ends were trimmed by 5 bases and 6 bases, with 10 bases remaining between them. This CDR3 spans 13 amino acids. CDR3 protein: CASSRGEAGELFF. The CDR3 coding sequence is TGTGCCAGCAGTAGAGGAGAGGCCGGGGAGCTGTTTTTT.

The rearrangement joins TRBV19 to TRBJ2-2; 11 bases fit TRBD2. Germline CDR1 reads LNHDA; CDR2 reads SQIVND (reference sequence). The CDR3 is 16 residues long. J gave up 1 base and V 4 bases, and 2 bases lay outside the gene matches. This CDR3 is CASSRLAGMNTGELFF. CDR3 DNA sequence: TGTGCCAGTAGTAGACTAGCGGGGATGAACACCGGGGAGCTGTTTTTT. Combining the CDR3 with reference TRBV19 and TRBJ2-2 gives the whole variable domain DGGITQSPKYLFRKEGQNVTLSCEQNLNHDAMYWYRQDPGQGLRLIYYSQIVNDFQKGDIAEGYSVSREKKESFPLTVTSAQKNPTAFYLCASSRLAGMNTGELFFGEGSRLTVL.

The rearrangement links TRBV7-9 to TRBJ2-1, with 7 bases aligning to TRBD1. Trimming cost V 0 bases and J 15 bases; bases outside gene matches: 17. Germline CDR1 SEHNR, CDR2 FQNEAQ (reference sequence). The CDR3 covers 16 residues. In DNA, the CDR3 is TGTGCCAGCAGCTTAGCACAGGGGAAGGAGCAAGTCATTCGGTTCTTC. It codes for CASSLAQGKEQVIRFF.

This sequence joins TRBV30 and TRBJ1-4; weak D call: TRBD1 (6 bases). The CDR3 runs to 16 residues. V lost 4 bases, J lost 8 bases, and 23 bases lay in between. Germline V gene data show CDR1 as GTSNPN and CDR2 as SVGIG (reference sequence). The CDR3, as DNA: TGTGCCTGGAAAGTATCTCTCCCCGGGACATTAGAAAAACTGTTTTTT. Its protein is CAWKVSLPGTLEKLFF.

The rearrangement uses TRBV4-3 and TRBJ2-7; 9 bases match TRBD2. V trimming: 0 bases; J trimming: 3 bases; junction bases outside the gene matches: 6. CDR3 length: 16 residues. CDR1 LGHNA and CDR2 YSLEER come from the germline V gene. CDR3 DNA sequence: TGCGCCAGCAGCCAAGATCGGTCTAGCGGGATCTACGAGCAGTACTTC. Translation gives CASSQDRSSGIYEQYF.

The chain has TRBV4-3 and TRBJ2-3; D gene ambiguous. Trimming removed 0 bases from V and 6 bases from J, with 4 bases in between. CDR1 LGHNA and CDR2 YSLEER come from the germline V gene. The CDR3 extends over 12 amino acids. CDR3 residues: CASSQDRDTQYF. The CDR3 DNA is TGCGCCAGCAGCCAAGATCGGGATACGCAGTATTTT.

The chain links TRBV6-1 to TRBJ1-4; D uncertain. The CDR3 has 17 amino acids. CDR1 MNHNS and CDR2 SASEGT come from the germline V gene. Trimming stripped 1 base from V and 0 bases from J, with 12 bases between. In DNA, the CDR3 is TGTGCCAGCAGTGAAGTTCGGTCGGAGACAACTAATGAAAAACTGTTTTTT. Translating gives CASSEVRSETTNEKLFF.

The V gene is TRBV29-1, the J gene TRBJ1-1, with D maybe TRBD1 (6 bases). Trimming took off 3 bases at V and 6 bases at J, with 11 bases between the two ends. This CDR3 has 12 amino acids. Germline CDR1 SQVTM, CDR2 ANQGSEA. CDR3 nucleotides: TGCAGCGTTGACAGGGGACGGGCTGAAGCTTTCTTT. This gives the protein CSVDRGRAEAFF.

This clone was recorded once. This chain links TRBV5-1 with TRBJ2-5, with 7 bases that match TRBD2. The junction had 3 bases not matched to a gene; V was cut back by 0 bases and J by 4 bases. CDR1 is SGHRS, CDR2 YFSETQ, per germline. The CDR3 has 14 residues. CDR3: CASSLGGGRETQYF. CDR3 DNA sequence: TGCGCCAGCAGCTTGGGCGGGGGTAGAGAGACCCAGTACTTC.

This rearrangement joins TRBV7-2 to TRBJ2-1, with D possibly matching TRBD2 (7 bases). V lost 3 bases to trimming and J lost 2 bases, with 11 bases between them. This CDR3 is 15 amino acids long. Germline values: CDR1 SGHTA, CDR2 FQGNSA. The CDR3 bases are TGTGCCAGCAGCTTGGGGGCGGGAGCCTACAATGAGCAGTTCTTC. Translating it yields CASSLGAGAYNEQFF.

The gene calls are TRBV4-3 and TRBJ2-7; tentative D call: TRBD1 (6 bases). Germline V gives CDR1 LGHNA, CDR2 YSLEER. The V and J ends lost 6 bases and 7 bases respectively, with 22 bases between them. The CDR3 runs to 15 residues. DNA for the CDR3: TGCGCCAGCAGTCGTGAGGTTACGACAGGCAGGGAGCAGTACTTC. Amino acids: CASSREVTTGREQYF.

The rearrangement uses TRBV19 and TRBJ1-5; 7 nucleotides agree with TRBD1. The CDR3 totals 16 residues. The V segment lost 4 bases and the J segment 1 base; nucleotides outside the gene matches: 7. CDR1 and CDR2 from the germline V gene are LNHDA and SQIVND (reference sequence). The CDR3 DNA follows: TGTGCCAGTAGTACCCCCCAACAGGGGAGCAATCAGCCCCAGCATTTT. Amino acid sequence: CASSTPQQGSNQPQHF.

V is TRBV29-1 and J is TRBJ1-2, with D tentatively TRBD1 (5 bases). The V gene's germline CDR1 is SQVTM and CDR2 ANQGSEA. This CDR3 spans 11 amino acids. V was trimmed by 7 bases and J by 5 bases, leaving 11 bases between them. The CDR3: CSDGTAYGYTF. The CDR3 DNA follows: TGCAGCGACGGGACTGCTTATGGCTACACCTTC.

The gene calls are TRBV2 and TRBJ2-1, with 12 bases that match TRBD1. CDR1 SNHLY and CDR2 FYNNEI come from the germline V gene. The CDR3 covers 17 residues. The trim removed 2 bases at V and 9 bases at J, leaving 11 bases unmatched. This chain's CDR3 is CASSERGQGAHWGEQFF. The CDR3 region has the DNA TGTGCCAGCAGTGAAAGGGGACAGGGGGCGCACTGGGGTGAGCAGTTCTTC.

In nucleotides, the CDR3 is TGCGCCAGCATACTAGCGGCCCTCACAGATACGCAGTATTTT. Residues: CASILAALTDTQYF. V is TRBV23-1 and J is TRBJ2-3, with 8 bases fitting TRBD2. TRBV23-1 is placed among ORFs of uncertain function. J gave up 2 bases and V 7 bases, and 5 bases lay outside the gene matches. The CDR3 length is 14 residues.

This clone appeared a single time. The chain has TRBV19 and TRBJ1-2, with D maybe TRBD1 (6 bases). V dropped 3 bases and J dropped 3 bases, with 8 bases sitting between them. Germline loops: CDR1 LNHDA, CDR2 SQIVND (reference sequence). The length of the CDR3 is 13 residues. As DNA, the CDR3 is TGTGCCAGTAGTATGACAGGAGACTATGGCTACACCTTC. This translates into CASSMTGDYGYTF.

The CDR3 region has the DNA TGTGCCAGCAGTTTAGAGGCCGGCTATGGCTACACCTTC. Translation gives CASSLEAGYGYTF. The chain links TRBV28 to TRBJ1-2, with D hard to call. This CDR3 contains 13 residues. V was pared by 2 bases and J by 4 bases, with 8 bases between. Germline assignment: CDR1 MDHEN and CDR2 SYDVKM.